The T cell receptor beta chain under discussion was sequenced for a study of response to subunit inactivated influenza vaccine. Study observations and caveats: Authors suggested few new T cells are recruited by each seasonal influenza vaccination.

Via MiXCR, TCRdb re-called the RT-PCR reads, giving one row per CDR3 protein. The table lists around 790,000 distinct CDR3 sequences, around 21% of them singletons. V was pared by 5 bases and J by 3 bases, with 26 bases between. CDR3 length: 18 residues. CDR1 is MRHNA, CDR2 SNTAGT, per germline. This clonotype was counted between two and nine times. Its antigen remains unidentified. The genes are TRBV6-4 and TRBJ2-7; D possibly corresponds to TRBD2 (5 bases). This sequence originates from a man between 50 and 59 years old who received an inactivated influenza vaccine. The sequenced sample was PBMCs from blood, obtained 4 to 6 days after vaccination. The CDR3 DNA follows: TGTGCCAGCAGTTTGTATTGGGTCTGGCTAGCTTGGGTCTACGAGCAGTACTTC. Its translation: CASSLYWVWLAWVYEQYF.